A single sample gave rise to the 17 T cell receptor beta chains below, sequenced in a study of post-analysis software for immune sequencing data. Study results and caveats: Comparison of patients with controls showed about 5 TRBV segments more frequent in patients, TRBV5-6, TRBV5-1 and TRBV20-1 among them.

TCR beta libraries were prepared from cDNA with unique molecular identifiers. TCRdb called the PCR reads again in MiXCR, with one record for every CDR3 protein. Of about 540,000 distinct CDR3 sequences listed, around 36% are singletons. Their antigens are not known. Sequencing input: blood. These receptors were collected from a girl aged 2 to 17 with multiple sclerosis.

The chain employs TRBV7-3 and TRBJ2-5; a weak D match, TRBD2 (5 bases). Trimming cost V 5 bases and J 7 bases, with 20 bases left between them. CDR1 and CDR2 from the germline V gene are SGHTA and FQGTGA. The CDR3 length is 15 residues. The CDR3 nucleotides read TGTGCCAGCAGCCCCGGGGATCAGCGGAAAGGGACCCAGTACTTC. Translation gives CASSPGDQRKGTQYF.

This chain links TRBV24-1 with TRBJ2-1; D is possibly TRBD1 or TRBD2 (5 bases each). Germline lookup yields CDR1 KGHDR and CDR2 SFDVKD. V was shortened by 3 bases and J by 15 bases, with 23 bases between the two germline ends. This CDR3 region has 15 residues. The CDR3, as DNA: TGTGCCACCAGTGATCCCGGGACCCAGGGCCAAAAGAGGTTCTTC. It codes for CATSDPGTQGQKRFF.

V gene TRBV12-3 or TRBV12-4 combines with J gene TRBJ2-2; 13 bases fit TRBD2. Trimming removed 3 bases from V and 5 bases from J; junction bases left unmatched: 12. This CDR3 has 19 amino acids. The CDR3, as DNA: TGTGCCAGCAGTTTGCCACTAGCGGGGGGGCCACCTCTTACCGGGGAGCTGTTTTTT. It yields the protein CASSLPLAGGPPLTGELFF.

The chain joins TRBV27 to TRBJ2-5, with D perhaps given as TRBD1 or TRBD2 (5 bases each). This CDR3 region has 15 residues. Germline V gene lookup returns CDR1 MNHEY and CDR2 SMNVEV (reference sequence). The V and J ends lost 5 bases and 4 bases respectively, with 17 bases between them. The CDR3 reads CASSPGPGAGETQYF. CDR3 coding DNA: TGTGCCAGCAGTCCTGGGCCTGGGGCGGGAGAGACCCAGTACTTC.

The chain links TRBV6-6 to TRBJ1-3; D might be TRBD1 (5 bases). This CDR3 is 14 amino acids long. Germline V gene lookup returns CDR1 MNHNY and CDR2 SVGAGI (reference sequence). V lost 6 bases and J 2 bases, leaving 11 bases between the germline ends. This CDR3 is CASSPGGTGNTIYF. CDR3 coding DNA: TGTGCCAGCAGCCCCGGGGGGACTGGAAACACCATATATTTT.

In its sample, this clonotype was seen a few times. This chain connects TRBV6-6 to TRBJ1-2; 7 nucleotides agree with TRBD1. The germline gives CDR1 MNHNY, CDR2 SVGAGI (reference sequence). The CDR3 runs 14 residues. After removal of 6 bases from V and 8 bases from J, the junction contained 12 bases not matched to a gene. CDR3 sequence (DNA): TGTGCCAGCAGCCAAAAGACAGGGCTCGGCGGCTACACCTTC. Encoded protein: CASSQKTGLGGYTF.

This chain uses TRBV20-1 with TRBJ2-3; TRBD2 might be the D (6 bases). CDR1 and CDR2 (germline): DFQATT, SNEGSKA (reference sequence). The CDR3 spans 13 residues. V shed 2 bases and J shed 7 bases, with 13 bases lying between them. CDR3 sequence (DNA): TGCAGTGCTAGATTCGGGGGTCAGAATACGCAGTATTTT. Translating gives CSARFGGQNTQYF.

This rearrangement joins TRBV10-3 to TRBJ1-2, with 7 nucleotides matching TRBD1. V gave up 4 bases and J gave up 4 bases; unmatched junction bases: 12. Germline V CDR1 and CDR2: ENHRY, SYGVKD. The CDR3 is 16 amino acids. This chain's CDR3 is CAISAGGAQGSYGYTF. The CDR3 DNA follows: TGTGCCATCAGTGCCGGGGGGGCACAGGGGTCCTATGGCTACACCTTC.

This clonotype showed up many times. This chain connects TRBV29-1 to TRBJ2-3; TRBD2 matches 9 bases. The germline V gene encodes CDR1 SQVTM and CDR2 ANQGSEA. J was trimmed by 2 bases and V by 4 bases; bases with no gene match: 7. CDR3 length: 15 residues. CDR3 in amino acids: CSVAGASGVTDTQYF. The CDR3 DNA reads TGCAGCGTTGCCGGGGCTAGCGGGGTCACAGATACGCAGTATTTT.

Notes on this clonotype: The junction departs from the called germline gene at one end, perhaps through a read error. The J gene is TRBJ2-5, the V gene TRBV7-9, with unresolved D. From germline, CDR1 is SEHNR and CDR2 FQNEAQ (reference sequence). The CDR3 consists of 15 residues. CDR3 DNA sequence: TGTGCCAGCAGCTTAGCACTGGTTTCTAAAGAGGCCCAGTACTTC. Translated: CASSLALVSKEAQYF.

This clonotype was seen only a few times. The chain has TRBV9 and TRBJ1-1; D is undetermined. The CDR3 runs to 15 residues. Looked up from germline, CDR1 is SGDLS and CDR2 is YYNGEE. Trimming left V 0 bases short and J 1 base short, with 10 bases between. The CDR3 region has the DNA TGTGCCAGCAGCGTAGAACCGGTCAAGAACACTGAAGCTTTCTTT. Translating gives CASSVEPVKNTEAFF.

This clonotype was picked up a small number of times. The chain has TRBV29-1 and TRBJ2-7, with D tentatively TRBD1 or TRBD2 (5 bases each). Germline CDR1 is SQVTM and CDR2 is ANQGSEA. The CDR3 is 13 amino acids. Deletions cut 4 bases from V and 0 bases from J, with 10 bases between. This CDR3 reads CSVGDVSSYEQYF. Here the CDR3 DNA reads TGCAGCGTTGGGGACGTTAGCTCCTACGAGCAGTACTTC.

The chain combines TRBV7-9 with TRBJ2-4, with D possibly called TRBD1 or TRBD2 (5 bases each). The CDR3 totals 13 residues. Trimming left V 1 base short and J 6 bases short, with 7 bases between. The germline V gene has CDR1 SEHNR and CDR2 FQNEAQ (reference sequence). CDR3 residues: CASSLGDANIQYF. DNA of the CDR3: TGTGCCAGCAGCTTAGGGGACGCAAACATTCAGTACTTC. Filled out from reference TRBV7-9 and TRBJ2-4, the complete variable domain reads DTGVSQNPRHKITKRGQNVTFRCDPISEHNRLYWYRQTLGQGPEFLTYFQNEAQLEKSRLLSDRFSAERPKGSFSTLEIQRTEQGDSAMYLCASSLGDANIQYFGAGTRLSVL.

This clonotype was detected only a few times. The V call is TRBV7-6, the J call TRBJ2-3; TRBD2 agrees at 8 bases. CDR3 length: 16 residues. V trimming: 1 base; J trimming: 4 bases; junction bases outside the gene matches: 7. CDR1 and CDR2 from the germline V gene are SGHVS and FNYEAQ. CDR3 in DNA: TGTGCCAGCAGCTTAGGAGCTGTCGGGGGGGCAGATACGCAGTATTTT. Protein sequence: CASSLGAVGGADTQYF.

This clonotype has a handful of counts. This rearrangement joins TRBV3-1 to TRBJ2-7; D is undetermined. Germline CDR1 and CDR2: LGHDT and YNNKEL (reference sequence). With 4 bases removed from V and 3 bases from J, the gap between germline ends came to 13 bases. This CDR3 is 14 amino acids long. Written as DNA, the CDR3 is TGTGCCAGCAGCCTCACCCAGGACGGCTACGAGCAGTACTTC. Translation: CASSLTQDGYEQYF.

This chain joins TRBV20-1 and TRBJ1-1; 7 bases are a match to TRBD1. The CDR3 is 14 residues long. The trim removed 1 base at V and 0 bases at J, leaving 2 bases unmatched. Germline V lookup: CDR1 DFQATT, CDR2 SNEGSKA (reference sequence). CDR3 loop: CSARVGQMNTEAFF. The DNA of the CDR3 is TGCAGTGCTAGAGTGGGACAGATGAACACTGAAGCTTTCTTT.

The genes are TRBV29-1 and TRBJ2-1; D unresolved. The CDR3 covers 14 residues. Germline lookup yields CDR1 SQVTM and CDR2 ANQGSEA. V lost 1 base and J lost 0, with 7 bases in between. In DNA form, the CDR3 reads TGCAGCGTTGAAGGCCTAGACTCCTACAATGAGCAGTTCTTC. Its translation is CSVEGLDSYNEQFF.